The rows below give T cell receptor beta chains drawn from one sample of a study of relationships among human T cell subsets. TCRdb itself ran the multiplex PCR reads through MiXCR, one entry per CDR3 protein. The sample shows around 14,000 distinct CDR3 sequences, about three fifths of them seen only once. The sample comprised total T cells sorted from blood. The receptor source for this set is a man in his forties in good health. Each CDR3 is given with its conserved first and last residue. Fields, in order: CDR3 protein, D gene, J gene, V gene, CDR3 length. A D gene is named only where the DNA matches it firmly.

CDR3aa: CASSLLTSGGAGSDTQYF; d_gene: TRBD2; j_gene: TRBJ2-3; v_gene: TRBV28; len: 18
CDR3aa: CSVKLLRLDEQYF; d_gene: NA; j_gene: TRBJ2-7; v_gene: TRBV29-1; len: 13
CDR3aa: CASSLSPDIAGPLADTQYF; d_gene: TRBD2; j_gene: TRBJ2-3; v_gene: TRBV28; len: 19
CDR3aa: CSAGTTLVDEQYF; d_gene: TRBD2; j_gene: TRBJ2-7; v_gene: TRBV20-1; len: 13
CDR3aa: CSVYGGRESTDTQYF; d_gene: NA; j_gene: TRBJ2-3; v_gene: TRBV29-1; len: 15
CDR3aa: CASSFALAGGETQYF; d_gene: TRBD2; j_gene: TRBJ2-5; v_gene: TRBV27; len: 15
CDR3aa: CASSIIRGGSYNEQFF; d_gene: NA; j_gene: TRBJ2-1; v_gene: TRBV19; len: 16
CDR3aa: CASSSPSANMGGGGEQYF; d_gene: NA; j_gene: TRBJ2-7; v_gene: TRBV28; len: 18
CDR3aa: CSVEVRGRYNEQFF; d_gene: NA; j_gene: TRBJ2-1; v_gene: TRBV29-1; len: 14
CDR3aa: CASSEDMGIDTQYF; d_gene: NA; j_gene: TRBJ2-3; v_gene: TRBV2; len: 14
CDR3aa: CASSEIRGDEQYF; d_gene: NA; j_gene: TRBJ2-7; v_gene: TRBV2; len: 13
CDR3aa: CASSLSGTGDQPQHF; d_gene: TRBD1; j_gene: TRBJ1-5; v_gene: TRBV12-3/TRBV12-4; len: 15
CDR3aa: CASGTSGLSTDTQYF; d_gene: TRBD2; j_gene: TRBJ2-3; v_gene: TRBV12-3/TRBV12-4; len: 15
CDR3aa: CASSLAATGGYQETQYF; d_gene: TRBD1; j_gene: TRBJ2-5; v_gene: TRBV5-1; len: 17
CDR3aa: CSVVAGTDTQYF; d_gene: NA; j_gene: TRBJ2-3; v_gene: TRBV29-1; len: 12
CDR3aa: CASSLASGGANEQFF; d_gene: TRBD2; j_gene: TRBJ2-1; v_gene: TRBV11-2; len: 15
CDR3aa: CASSFSGRVDEQFF; d_gene: TRBD2; j_gene: TRBJ2-1; v_gene: TRBV11-2; len: 14